This T cell receptor beta chain was found in a study of CD8 T cells in ankylosing spondylitis. Study results and caveats: Some of these motif variants have turned up before, in reports on reactive arthritis synovial fluid and blood.

CDR3 length equals 12 residues. CDR1 and CDR2 from the germline V gene are MNHEY and SMNVEV (reference sequence). V gave up 3 bases and J gave up 8 bases, with 8 bases separating them. Points on this clonotype: Its target is unknown.

TCRdb reprocessed the 5' RACE reads via MiXCR and lists one record per CDR3 protein. The profile shows about 340,000 distinct CDR3 sequences, roughly 20% of them singletons. The chain is built from TRBV27 and TRBJ2-1, with D possibly matching TRBD1 (5 bases). The sample was blood, either unsorted or a sorted T cell fraction (not recorded which). The sequence came from a male donor with ankylosing spondylitis or in good health (not recorded which). The CDR3 coding sequence is TGTGCCAGCAGTTTGGGGCCGGATGAGCAGTTCTTC. It yields the protein CASSLGPDEQFF.